A single sample gave rise to the 27 T cell receptor beta chains below, sequenced in a study of shared clonotypes between healthy human individuals. Sequencing used immunoSEQ multiplex PCR; TCRdb keeps in-frame clones, though not all of them. The table lists around 940,000 clones, 76% of them singletons. What was sequenced was memory CD4+ T cells sorted from blood. Subset meaning: CD45RA-negative fraction. The source is a man in his late teens or twenties in good health.

This clone was counted between two and nine times. Distinct nucleotide sequences in the sample also encode this CDR3. The rearrangement joins TRBV5-1 to TRBJ2-2; D assignment may be TRBD1 or TRBD2 (5 bases each). The V end lost 4 bases, the J end lost 1 base, and 11 bases lay between the germline ends. The CDR3 consists of 15 residues. Looked up from germline, CDR1 is SGHRS and CDR2 is YFSETQ. CDR3 amino acids: CASSPGDRNTGELFF. DNA for the CDR3: TGCGCCAGCAGCCCCGGGGACCGGAACACCGGGGAGCTGTTTTTT.

This clone has just one count. This chain links TRBV10-3 with TRBJ2-1, with 16 bases identical to TRBD2. Germline V CDR1 and CDR2: ENHRY, SYGVKD. Trimming at V came to 10 bases and at J to 6 bases, leaving 3 bases not matched to a gene. This CDR3 spans 14 amino acids. The CDR3 region is CASGTSGGANEQFF. The CDR3 bases are TGTGCCAGCGGGACTAGCGGGGGGGCCAATGAGCAGTTCTTC.

The gene calls are TRBV19 and TRBJ2-4; a weak D match, TRBD1 (8 bases). The CDR3 is made up of 14 amino acids. Trimming pared 9 bases from V and 5 bases from J, leaving 17 bases between. Germline values: CDR1 LNHDA, CDR2 SQIVND (reference sequence). CDR3 sequence: CASRDRGGENIQYF. The CDR3 DNA follows: TGTGCCAGCCGAGACAGGGGAGGGGAAAACATTCAGTACTTC.

The CDR3 spells CASSQQRGGHDTQYF. The CDR3 DNA reads as TGTGCCAGCAGCCAACAGCGGGGGGGCCATGATACGCAGTATTTT. The chain is built from TRBV13 and TRBJ2-3; 10 nucleotides align to TRBD2. Germline V gene lookup returns CDR1 PRHDT and CDR2 FYEKMQ (reference sequence). The CDR3 runs 15 residues. Trimming took 5 bases from V and 6 from J; bases not matched to a gene: 8.

The chain links TRBV27 to TRBJ2-2; TRBD2 matches 10 bases. CDR3 size: 19 residues. J was trimmed by 4 bases and V by 2 bases; bases with no gene match: 13. The germline gives CDR1 MNHEY, CDR2 SMNVEV (reference sequence). CDR3 nucleotides: TGTGCCAGCAGTTTACTGAGAAGCGGGGGGGGCGGCTTCACCGGGGAGCTGTTTTTT. It encodes CASSLLRSGGGGFTGELFF.

The chain joins TRBV2 to TRBJ2-1; 11 nucleotides align to TRBD2. The V gene's germline CDR1 is SNHLY and CDR2 FYNNEI. After removal of 4 bases from V and 3 bases from J, the junction contained 5 bases not matched to a gene. The CDR3 is 16 residues long. CDR3 loop: CASSATSGGFYNEQFF. The CDR3, as DNA: TGTGCCAGCAGTGCCACTAGCGGGGGTTTCTACAATGAGCAGTTCTTC.

The chain links TRBV9 to TRBJ1-1; no reliable D call. The CDR3 extends over 15 amino acids. V was shortened by 6 bases and J by 0 bases, with 15 bases between the two germline ends. Germline-derived CDR1 and CDR2 are SGDLS and YYNGEE. CDR3 nucleotides: TGTGCCAGCACTAAACTGCCAGAATTGAACACTGAAGCTTTCTTT. This codes for CASTKLPELNTEAFF.

V and J are TRBV5-8 and TRBJ2-1, with 15 positions matching TRBD2. This CDR3 is 19 amino acids long. Trimming took 1 base from V and 3 from J; bases not matched to a gene: 8. CDR1 and CDR2 from the germline V gene are SGHTS and YDEGEE. The CDR3 nucleotides read TGTGCCAGCAGCTTGCCCCGGACTAGCGGGAGGGCCTTCTACAATGAGCAGTTCTTC. Its translation: CASSLPRTSGRAFYNEQFF.

The gene calls are TRBV5-1 and TRBJ1-1; no definite D call. This CDR3 comprises 13 residues. Trimming stripped 1 base from V and 3 bases from J, with 7 bases between. Germline V lookup: CDR1 SGHRS, CDR2 YFSETQ. CDR3 nucleotide sequence: TGCGCCAGCAGCTTGTACCGGGACACTGAAGCTTTCTTT. Its protein is CASSLYRDTEAFF. The full variable domain, its missing parts supplied by reference TRBV5-1 and TRBJ1-1, is KAGVTQTPRYLIKTRGQQVTLSCSPISGHRSVSWYQQTPGQGLQFLFEYFSETQRNKGNFPGRFSGRQFSNSRSEMNVSTLELGDSALYLCASSLYRDTEAFFGQGTRLTVV.

This clone was observed a few times. The V call is TRBV6-1, the J call TRBJ1-1; possibly TRBD1 for D (6 bases). Germline values: CDR1 MNHNS, CDR2 SASEGT. Trimming stripped 5 bases from V and 1 base from J, with 11 bases between. The CDR3 loop spans 14 amino acids. Written as DNA, the CDR3 is TGTGCCAGCAGTCTCTCGACAGGGAACACTGAAGCTTTCTTT. Residues: CASSLSTGNTEAFF.

The chain carries TRBV2 and TRBJ2-1, with D uncertain. The CDR3 covers 12 residues. Trimming removed 5 bases at V and 6 bases at J, with 8 bases between. CDR1 and CDR2 (germline): SNHLY, FYNNEI. The CDR3 is CASSRAFNEQFF. CDR3 in DNA: TGTGCCAGCAGTCGGGCATTCAATGAGCAGTTCTTC. The whole variable domain, filled in from reference TRBV2 and TRBJ2-1, reads EPEVTQTPSHQVTQMGQEVILRCVPISNHLYFYWYRQILGQKVEFLVSFYNNEISEKSEIFDDQFSVERPDGSNFTLKIRSTKLEDSAMYFCASSRAFNEQFFGPGTRLTVL.

On this clone: Other DNA variants within this sample encode the same CDR3. The rearrangement uses TRBV4-1 and TRBJ2-2; 7 nucleotides align to TRBD2. CDR1 is MGHRA, CDR2 YSYEKL, per germline. CDR3 length: 15 amino acids. Germline trimming cut 1 base from V and 3 bases from J; bases unmatched to any gene: 2. The CDR3 loop reads CASSQAGGYTGELFF. Here the CDR3 DNA reads TGCGCCAGCAGCCAAGCCGGGGGGTACACCGGGGAGCTGTTTTTT.

This sequence joins TRBV5-1 and TRBJ1-6; D is perhaps TRBD1 (5 bases). Germline values: CDR1 SGHRS, CDR2 YFSETQ. The CDR3 is 15 amino acids. The germline V and J ends were trimmed by 0 bases and 7 bases, with 11 bases remaining between them. The CDR3 is CASSLGQFGNSPLHF. The CDR3, as DNA: TGCGCCAGCAGCTTGGGACAGTTCGGGAATTCACCCCTCCACTTT.

The rearrangement uses TRBV2 and TRBJ1-1; possibly TRBD1 for D (6 bases). This CDR3 comprises 15 residues. Germline loops: CDR1 SNHLY, CDR2 FYNNEI. V dropped 3 bases and J dropped 1 base, with 12 bases sitting between them. This CDR3 is CASSDLQGKNTEAFF. Here the CDR3 DNA reads TGTGCCAGCAGTGATTTGCAGGGGAAGAACACTGAAGCTTTCTTT.

The V and J genes are TRBV6-6 and TRBJ1-5; D may be TRBD1 (6 bases). Trimming pared 0 bases from V and 7 bases from J, leaving 13 bases between. From germline, CDR1 is MNHNY and CDR2 SVGAGI (reference sequence). There are 15 residues in the CDR3. As DNA, the CDR3 is TGTGCCAGCAGTTACTCGAGGGGGGCTGGACAGCCCCAGCATTTT. It is translated as CASSYSRGAGQPQHF.

The chain has TRBV6-5 and TRBJ1-3; TRBD1 is a possible D gene (6 bases). Germline V lookup: CDR1 MNHEY, CDR2 SVGAGI. The V end was cut by 5 bases, the J end by 4 bases, with 12 bases between. The CDR3 has 14 residues. The CDR3 protein is CASSLTGPGNTIYF. CDR3 sequence (DNA): TGTGCCAGCAGTCTAACAGGGCCCGGAAACACCATATATTTT.

The sample holds many counts of this clone. In DNA, the CDR3 is TGTGCCAGCAGTGGACGGCGATCGGAGCAGTACTTC. This translates into CASSGRRSEQYF. V and J are TRBV2 and TRBJ2-7; D is uncertain. This CDR3 spans 12 amino acids. Germline V gene lookup returns CDR1 SNHLY and CDR2 FYNNEI. With 4 bases removed from V and 7 bases from J, the gap between germline ends came to 11 bases. Variable domain in full (rest from reference TRBV2 and TRBJ2-7): EPEVTQTPSHQVTQMGQEVILRCVPISNHLYFYWYRQILGQKVEFLVSFYNNEISEKSEIFDDQFSVERPDGSNFTLKIRSTKLEDSAMYFCASSGRRSEQYFGPGTRLTVT.

The rearrangement uses TRBV29-1 and TRBJ1-1; D remains unclear. Germline CDR1 SQVTM, CDR2 ANQGSEA. The length of the CDR3 is 8 residues. Trimming removed 7 bases from V and 10 bases from J, with 7 bases in between. CDR3 amino acids: CSDLAAFF. The DNA for the CDR3 is TGCAGCGACCTCGCAGCTTTCTTT.

The table lists this clone with a count of one. V and J are TRBV7-2 and TRBJ1-6; D perhaps matches TRBD1 (5 bases). The CDR3 sequence is 16 residues long. CDR1 and CDR2 from the germline V gene are SGHTA and FQGNSA. The germline V and J ends were trimmed by 5 bases and 2 bases, with 13 bases remaining between them. The CDR3 region has the DNA TGTGCCAGCAGCGCCGACAGATACACCTATAATTCACCCCTCCACTTT. This codes for CASSADRYTYNSPLHF.

The chain joins TRBV4-1 to TRBJ2-1; maybe TRBD1 (5 bases). The V gene's germline CDR1 is MGHRA and CDR2 YSYEKL. The length of the CDR3 is 15 residues. V lost 3 bases and J 2 bases, leaving 11 bases between the germline ends. This chain's CDR3 is CASSQGQGPYNEQFF. As DNA, the CDR3 is TGCGCCAGCAGCCAGGGGCAGGGTCCCTACAATGAGCAGTTCTTC.

This clone was detected once. In the same sample, other DNA sequences code for this CDR3. The chain is built from TRBV5-1 and TRBJ2-3; no firm D call. The CDR3 runs 12 residues. V lost 0 bases to trimming and J lost 6 bases, with 5 bases between them. The germline gives CDR1 SGHRS, CDR2 YFSETQ. The CDR3 loop reads CASSLDGDTQYF. The CDR3, as DNA: TGCGCCAGCAGCTTGGACGGTGATACGCAGTATTTT.

This clone was observed once. This sequence joins TRBV9 and TRBJ2-7; D possibly corresponds to TRBD1 (6 bases). Germline V gene sequence: CDR1 SGDLS, CDR2 YYNGEE. V shed 4 bases and J shed 3 bases, with 17 bases lying between them. The length of the CDR3 is 15 residues. In DNA, the CDR3 is TGTGCCAGCAGCTACACTCAGGGGCCAAACTACGAGCAGTACTTC. Protein product: CASSYTQGPNYEQYF.

This clone occurred once. The chain uses TRBV5-1 and TRBJ2-1; 7 bases align to TRBD2. The CDR3 runs to 14 residues. V was pared by 2 bases and J by 5 bases, with 4 bases of the junction left unmatched. Per germline, CDR1 SGHRS and CDR2 YFSETQ. The chain's CDR3 is CASSFTAGDNEQFF. In nucleotides, the CDR3 is TGCGCCAGCAGCTTTACTGCGGGGGACAATGAGCAGTTCTTC.

CDR3 nucleotides: TGTGCCACCAGCATCGCCGGGTCATACACTGAAGCTTTCTTT. Residues: CATSIAGSYTEAFF. The rearrangement uses TRBV15 and TRBJ1-1; unclear D gene. Germline V CDR1 and CDR2: LNHNV, YYDKDF (reference sequence). The CDR3 has 14 amino acids. V lost 4 bases and J 3 bases, leaving 12 bases between the germline ends.

The table lists this clone with a few counts. V is TRBV19 and J is TRBJ2-5, with 15 bases aligning to TRBD2. The germline V gene encodes CDR1 LNHDA and CDR2 SQIVND (reference sequence). With V trimmed by 5 bases and J by 0 bases, 7 bases remained unmatched. This CDR3 comprises 18 residues. The CDR3 DNA is TGTGCCAGTAGTCCCGGACTAGCGGGAGGGACGTACCAAGAGACCCAGTACTTC. This translates into CASSPGLAGGTYQETQYF.

This chain links TRBV18 with TRBJ2-7; D is ambiguous. Trimming shortened V by 3 bases and J by 2 bases, and 5 bases separated the two germline ends. There are 12 residues in the CDR3. Germline CDR1 KGHSH, CDR2 LQKENI. The CDR3 is CASSPTTYEQYF. The CDR3 region has the DNA TGTGCCAGCTCACCGACGACCTACGAGCAGTACTTC.

This clone was detected only a few times. Other nucleotide sequences in the sample specify the same CDR3. The chain combines TRBV7-2 with TRBJ1-2; 9 bases fit TRBD1. The junction had 2 bases not matched to a gene; V was cut back by 1 base and J by 5 bases. The CDR3 covers 14 residues. Per germline, CDR1 SGHTA and CDR2 FQGNSA. CDR3 amino acids: CASSLDRGPYGYTF. The CDR3 DNA is TGTGCCAGCAGCTTAGACAGGGGGCCGTATGGCTACACCTTC.